The source of this T cell receptor (beta chain) is a study of T cell responses to AZD1222 COVID-19 vaccine. Study-wide results and caveats: Vaccination with two AZD1222 doses was followed by a rise in Spike-specific TCR breadth and depth. Seropositive AZD1222 recipients at baseline numbered only five or six. The reported proportion of spike-specific TCRs targeting unmutated variant regions was nearly half. The donors showed a predominance of white British ancestry and of females, with possible underestimation of clonal diversity.

Sequenced by immunoSEQ multiplex PCR; TCRdb stores in-frame clones only, minus some. The table has 150,000 to 200,000 clones, approximately 92% seen once. This CDR3 is built from 15 residues. CDR1 is LNHDA and CDR2 is SQIVND in the germline V gene (reference sequence). The V gene lost 9 bases and the J gene lost 2 bases, with 17 bases spanning the gap. This clone occurred once. Its antigen is currently unknown. The TCR comes from an adult who received the MenACWY meningococcal vaccine as a control. This rearrangement joins TRBV19 to TRBJ1-5; D gene unclear. The sample in question was peripheral blood, obtained 28 days after the second dose of the MenACWY control vaccine. The CDR3 region is CASNGPHVGNQPQHF. For the CDR3, the DNA is TGTGCCAGCAATGGACCCCACGTGGGCAATCAGCCCCAGCATTTT.